A single sample is the source of the 30 T cell receptor beta chains below, sequenced in a study of blood T cell repertoires in COVID-19. Only in-frame clones appear in the TCRdb table, and some are missing; sequencing was by immunoSEQ multiplex PCR. The repertoire holds roughly 260,000 clones, approximately 91% seen once, with 2.5% to 3% in the top ten. The sequenced sample was peripheral blood. The receptor source for this set is a person aged 18-35 years with COVID-19, enrolled during active disease.

This chain connects TRBV5-5 to TRBJ1-1, with D uncertain. The CDR3 sequence is 14 residues long. The germline gives CDR1 SGHKS, CDR2 YYEKEE (reference sequence). Trimming removed 2 bases at V and 1 base at J, with 9 bases between. CDR3 sequence: CASSFVTRNTEAFF. CDR3 nucleotide sequence: TGTGCCAGCAGCTTTGTCACGAGGAACACTGAAGCTTTCTTT.

The rearrangement links TRBV13 to TRBJ1-2; D possibly corresponds to TRBD1 (6 bases). This CDR3 contains 14 residues. CDR1 and CDR2 from the germline V gene are PRHDT and FYEKMQ (reference sequence). Trimming left V 5 bases short and J 4 bases short, with 14 bases between. The CDR3 spells CASSPGQNPYGYTF. Here the CDR3 DNA reads TGTGCCAGCAGCCCCGGACAGAATCCCTATGGCTACACCTTC.

This sequence joins TRBV11-2 and TRBJ1-1, with D possibly TRBD1 on 5 matching bases. Looked up from germline, CDR1 is SGHAT and CDR2 is FQNNGV. This CDR3 spans 14 amino acids. The ends were cut back, 4 bases at V and 1 base at J, with 10 bases in the middle. The CDR3 DNA reads as TGTGCCAGCAGCTCAGGACACCAGAACACTGAAGCTTTCTTT. This codes for CASSSGHQNTEAFF. The variable domain in full, with the rest retrieved from reference TRBV11-2 and TRBJ1-1, is EAGVAQSPRYKIIEKRQSVAFWCNPISGHATLYWYQQILGQGPKLLIQFQNNGVVDDSQLPKDRFSAERLKGVDSTLKIQPAKLEDSAVYLCASSSGHQNTEAFFGQGTRLTVV.

To note about this clone: Other DNA sequences in the sample encode the same CDR3. The genes are TRBV6-5 and TRBJ2-1; TRBD2 is a possible D gene (6 bases). The CDR3 length is 13 residues. The germline V gene encodes CDR1 MNHEY and CDR2 SVGAGI. Trimming removed 3 bases at V and 4 bases at J, with 7 bases between. CDR3 residues: CASSYGLYNEQFF. The CDR3 region has the DNA TGTGCCAGCAGTTATGGACTATACAATGAGCAGTTCTTC.

This chain joins TRBV30 and TRBJ1-2; D perhaps matches TRBD1 (6 bases). V dropped 5 bases and J dropped 4 bases, with 17 bases sitting between them. CDR3 length: 14 amino acids. Germline values: CDR1 GTSNPN, CDR2 SVGIG (reference sequence). In DNA form, the CDR3 reads TGTGCCTGGGAGACGGACAGAGGGGTCTATGGCTACACCTTC. This codes for CAWETDRGVYGYTF.

The chain joins TRBV2 to TRBJ2-7; TRBD1 is a possible D gene (5 bases). CDR3 length: 12 amino acids. Looked up from germline, CDR1 is SNHLY and CDR2 is FYNNEI. V was trimmed by 1 base and J by 6 bases, leaving 7 bases between them. In nucleotides, the CDR3 is TGTGCCAGCAGTGAAGGGGGCGGCGAGCAGTACTTC. Translating gives CASSEGGGEQYF.

The chain links TRBV20-1 to TRBJ2-5, with D unresolved. V dropped 3 bases and J dropped 10 bases, with 6 bases sitting between them. The CDR3 is made up of 9 amino acids. Germline-derived CDR1 and CDR2 are DFQATT and SNEGSKA (reference sequence). CDR3 amino acids: CSASSNQYF. CDR3 nucleotide sequence: TGCAGTGCTAGTTCTAACCAGTACTTC.

A few counts support this clone. The V and J genes are TRBV29-1 and TRBJ1-5; TRBD1 matches at 10 bases. The CDR3 is made up of 13 amino acids. Germline V gene data show CDR1 as SQVTM and CDR2 as ANQGSEA. Trimming cost V 6 bases and J 4 bases; bases outside gene matches: 3. The DNA of the CDR3 is TGCAGCGTGGCGGGACAGGGGAATCAGCCCCAGCATTTT. It specifies CSVAGQGNQPQHF.

This clone was seen more than once but under ten times. This chain uses TRBV5-1 with TRBJ1-4, with TRBD1 matching 8 bases. In germline, CDR1 is SGHRS, CDR2 YFSETQ. Losses at the gene ends were 0 bases for V and 7 bases for J; bases not matched to a gene: 5. CDR3 size: 15 residues. The chain's CDR3 is CASSLATGGSEKLFF. The CDR3 bases are TGCGCCAGCAGCTTGGCCACAGGGGGGAGTGAAAAACTGTTTTTT. Combining the CDR3 with reference TRBV5-1 and TRBJ1-4 gives the whole variable domain KAGVTQTPRYLIKTRGQQVTLSCSPISGHRSVSWYQQTPGQGLQFLFEYFSETQRNKGNFPGRFSGRQFSNSRSEMNVSTLELGDSALYLCASSLATGGSEKLFFGSGTQLSVL.

This clone has a single count. This chain joins TRBV24-1 and TRBJ2-1; 10 bases fit TRBD1. Germline V CDR1 and CDR2: KGHDR, SFDVKD. The CDR3 extends over 17 amino acids. Trimming removed 3 bases from V and 2 bases from J; junction bases left unmatched: 6. This CDR3 reads CATSDEAGTGAYNEQFF. As DNA, the CDR3 is TGTGCCACCAGTGATGAAGCCGGGACAGGGGCCTACAATGAGCAGTTCTTC.

The J gene is TRBJ1-2, the V gene TRBV5-8; D is uncertain. The germline V and J ends were trimmed by 0 bases and 8 bases, with 17 bases remaining between them. This CDR3 spans 15 amino acids. The germline V gene encodes CDR1 SGHTS and CDR2 YDEGEE. CDR3 DNA: TGTGCCAGCAGCTTGGTGGGCAGGCCGGGAGAAGGCTACACCTTC. Translated, it gives CASSLVGRPGEGYTF.

The genes are TRBV10-3 and TRBJ2-1; TRBD2 might be the D (5 bases). Germline CDR1 is ENHRY and CDR2 is SYGVKD. V was trimmed by 8 bases and J by 6 bases, leaving 17 bases between them. The CDR3 loop spans 14 amino acids. The CDR3 is CAIGGQYLTNEQFF. The DNA for the CDR3 is TGTGCCATCGGAGGCCAGTACCTAACCAATGAGCAGTTCTTC.

CDR3 protein: CAIRGQGFTGELFF. CDR3 coding DNA: TGTGCCATCAGAGGACAGGGGTTCACCGGGGAGCTGTTTTTT. The J gene is TRBJ2-2, the V gene TRBV10-3; TRBD1 aligns across 9 bases. J gave up 4 bases and V 6 bases, and 3 bases lay outside the gene matches. Germline V lookup: CDR1 ENHRY, CDR2 SYGVKD. This CDR3 contains 14 residues.

This chain links TRBV7-9 with TRBJ1-1, with D possibly TRBD1 on 5 matching bases. Trimming removed 5 bases from V and 4 bases from J, with 17 bases in between. Germline V lookup: CDR1 SEHNR, CDR2 FQNEAQ (reference sequence). The CDR3 totals 15 residues. CDR3 nucleotides: TGTGCCAGCAGCGGAACTTCGGACAAAGGCACTGAAGCTTTCTTT. This sequence encodes CASSGTSDKGTEAFF.

This clone was picked up a small number of times. V usage is TRBV5-1 and J usage is TRBJ1-1, with D hard to call. Germline values: CDR1 SGHRS, CDR2 YFSETQ. Deletions cut 8 bases from V and 4 bases from J, with 15 bases between. This CDR3 spans 13 amino acids. The CDR3 loop reads CASHLNEGTEAFF. The CDR3 nucleotides read TGCGCCAGTCATTTGAACGAGGGCACTGAAGCTTTCTTT.

The gene calls are TRBV12-5 and TRBJ1-1; D gene ambiguous. The CDR3 covers 13 residues. Trimming took off 1 base at V and 4 bases at J, with 7 bases between the two ends. Germline V gives CDR1 LGHNT, CDR2 FRNRAP. The CDR3 reads CASGLGEGTEAFF. As DNA, the CDR3 is TGTGCTAGTGGTTTGGGGGAGGGCACTGAAGCTTTCTTT.

The rearrangement uses TRBV7-8 and TRBJ2-1, with 7 bases fitting TRBD2. Germline CDR1 SGHVS, CDR2 FQNEAQ. After removal of 0 bases from V and 2 bases from J, the junction contained 7 bases not matched to a gene. This CDR3 is 17 amino acids long. This chain's CDR3 is CASSLASGEGPYNEQFF. Written as DNA, the CDR3 is TGTGCCAGCAGCTTAGCGTCGGGGGAGGGCCCCTACAATGAGCAGTTCTTC.

The genes are TRBV24-1 and TRBJ2-2, with D possibly TRBD1 on 5 matching bases. V lost 6 bases to trimming and J lost 3 bases, with 10 bases between them. The CDR3 spans 14 residues. CDR1 KGHDR and CDR2 SFDVKD come from the germline V gene. The CDR3 region has the DNA TGTGCCACCAGTAAACAGGAACACACCGGGGAGCTGTTTTTT. It is translated as CATSKQEHTGELFF.

The chain couples TRBV19 to TRBJ2-2; possibly TRBD1 for D (6 bases). This CDR3 is built from 14 residues. V lost 4 bases to trimming and J lost 4 bases, with 10 bases between them. Germline V gene data show CDR1 as LNHDA and CDR2 as SQIVND (reference sequence). The CDR3 is CASSTDSTTGELFF. DNA for the CDR3: TGTGCCAGTAGTACGGACAGCACCACCGGGGAGCTGTTTTTT.

In DNA, the CDR3 is TGTGCCAGCAGAGGGGACAGGGGTAACGGGGAGCTGTTTTTT. Translated: CASRGDRGNGELFF. This chain connects TRBV7-9 to TRBJ2-2, with 10 bases lining up with TRBD1. The junction had 5 bases not matched to a gene; V was cut back by 6 bases and J by 7 bases. CDR3 size: 14 residues. The V gene's germline CDR1 is SEHNR and CDR2 FQNEAQ (reference sequence). Filled out from reference TRBV7-9 and TRBJ2-2, the complete variable domain reads DTGVSQNPRHKITKRGQNVTFRCDPISEHNRLYWYRQTLGQGPEFLTYFQNEAQLEKSRLLSDRFSAERPKGSFSTLEIQRTEQGDSAMYLCASRGDRGNGELFFGEGSRLTVL.

The CDR3 here is CASRGPSGETQYF. The DNA for the CDR3 is TGTGCCAGTCGCGGCCCATCGGGAGAGACCCAGTACTTC. The V gene is TRBV2, the J gene TRBJ2-5; no firm D call. Deletions cut 9 bases from V and 4 bases from J, with 15 bases between. The length of the CDR3 is 13 residues. The germline gives CDR1 SNHLY, CDR2 FYNNEI. Full variable domain (remainder filled in from reference TRBV2 and TRBJ2-5): EPEVTQTPSHQVTQMGQEVILRCVPISNHLYFYWYRQILGQKVEFLVSFYNNEISEKSEIFDDQFSVERPDGSNFTLKIRSTKLEDSAMYFCASRGPSGETQYFGPGTRLLVL.

Only one count was recorded for this clone. V and J are TRBV5-1 and TRBJ2-7; 10 bases fit TRBD2. Trimming at V came to 2 bases and at J to 4 bases, leaving 6 bases not matched to a gene. CDR1 and CDR2 (germline): SGHRS, YFSETQ. The CDR3 has 15 residues. CDR3 region: CASSLSGTSVYEQYF. The CDR3 DNA is TGCGCCAGCAGCTTATCCGGGACTAGCGTGTACGAGCAGTACTTC.

The chain recombines TRBV7-8 with TRBJ1-2; unclear D gene. The CDR3 extends over 11 amino acids. Trimming took off 5 bases at V and 9 bases at J, with 10 bases between the two ends. Germline assignment: CDR1 SGHVS and CDR2 FQNEAQ. The CDR3 here is CASSQTTSYTF. As DNA, the CDR3 is TGTGCCAGCAGCCAGACAACGAGCTACACCTTC. The full variable domain, with the rest looked up from reference TRBV7-8 and TRBJ1-2, is GAGVSQSPRYKVAKRGQDVALRCDPISGHVSLFWYQQALGQGPEFLTYFQNEAQLDKSGLPSDRFFAERPEGSVSTLKIQRTQQEDSAVYLCASSQTTSYTFGSGTRLTVV.

This clone has only one observation. The V call is TRBV25-1, the J call TRBJ1-1; TRBD1 matches 7 bases. This CDR3 has 16 residues. With 1 base clipped from V and 1 base from J, the junction kept 6 bases outside the gene matches. Germline CDR1 MGHDK, CDR2 SYGVNS. In DNA, the CDR3 is TGTGCCAGCAGTGAATTTAGTGACAGGGCGAACACTGAAGCTTTCTTT. It translates to CASSEFSDRANTEAFF.

The genes are TRBV24-1 and TRBJ2-1; 8 nucleotides line up with TRBD2. Looked up from germline, CDR1 is KGHDR and CDR2 is SFDVKD. The V and J ends lost 9 bases and 7 bases, in that order; junction bases with no gene match: 10. CDR3 length: 14 amino acids. The CDR3 nucleotides read TGTGCCACCCAAGGCGGGGGGTTCGGAAATGAGCAGTTCTTC. Translating gives CATQGGGFGNEQFF.

The chain links TRBV24-1 to TRBJ2-1; TRBD2 matches at 10 bases. Germline CDR1 and CDR2: KGHDR and SFDVKD. CDR3 length equals 19 residues. J gave up 0 bases and V 6 bases, and 13 bases lay outside the gene matches. CDR3 in amino acids: CATSNRSGRRGSSYNEQFF. The CDR3 nucleotides are TGTGCCACCAGTAATCGTAGCGGGAGGAGGGGGAGCTCCTACAATGAGCAGTTCTTC.

This sequence joins TRBV7-8 and TRBJ2-5, with 7 positions matching TRBD1. CDR3 size: 14 residues. V lost 8 bases, J lost 4 bases, and 10 bases stayed unmatched. Germline CDR1 is SGHVS and CDR2 is FQNEAQ. The CDR3, as DNA: TGTGCCAGCCCCACGGGAAGGGACAGAGAGACCCAGTACTTC. Translated, it gives CASPTGRDRETQYF.

V gene TRBV28 combines with J gene TRBJ1-1, with D unclear. Trimming shortened V by 5 bases and J by 7 bases, and 11 bases separated the two germline ends. The V gene's germline CDR1 is MDHEN and CDR2 SYDVKM. This CDR3 has 12 residues. In DNA, the CDR3 is TGTGCCAGCAGTGACGGGAGCCTTGAAGCTTTCTTT. Its translation: CASSDGSLEAFF.

Worth noting for this clone: At the DNA level, this CDR3 is encoded by other sequences in the same sample as well. The chain uses TRBV7-9 and TRBJ2-5, with D maybe TRBD2 (5 bases). The CDR3 is made up of 14 amino acids. Looked up from germline, CDR1 is SEHNR and CDR2 is FQNEAQ (reference sequence). V lost 4 bases to trimming and J lost 2 bases, with 11 bases between them. CDR3 nucleotide sequence: TGTGCCAGCAGCTCTACTAGACTGCAAGAGACCCAGTACTTC. Its translation is CASSSTRLQETQYF.

The chain carries TRBV3-1 (or the pseudogene TRBV3-2) and TRBJ1-1; TRBD1 aligns across 9 bases. The junction had 4 bases not matched to a gene; V was cut back by 6 bases and J by 2 bases. CDR1 and CDR2 (germline): LGHDT, YNNKEL (reference sequence). This CDR3 has 14 amino acids. The DNA of the CDR3 is TGTGCCAGCAGTCGACAGGGGGGAAACACTGAAGCTTTCTTT. Amino acids: CASSRQGGNTEAFF.